This T cell receptor (beta chain) was recorded in a study of tumor-infiltrating lymphocytes in oesophageal squamous cell carcinoma. From the PCR reads, TCRdb called clonotypes with MiXCR, one entry per CDR3 protein. The sample contains about 18,000 distinct CDR3 sequences, around two fifths of which appear only once. The CDR3 totals 13 residues. The germline V gene encodes CDR1 SGHTA and CDR2 FQGNSA. With 4 bases removed from V and 1 base from J, the gap between germline ends came to 5 bases. The TCR sequence derives from a female donor with esophageal squamous cell carcinoma. The chain has TRBV7-2 and TRBJ1-3; D gene ambiguous. Sample: normal esophageal tissue next to the tumor. The CDR3 nucleotides read TGTGCCAGCAGCTCCCGTTCTGGAAACACCATATATTTT. This gives the protein CASSSRSGNTIYF. The variable domain in full, completed from reference TRBV7-2 and TRBJ1-3, reads GAGVSQSPSNKVTEKGKDVELRCDPISGHTALYWYRQSLGQGLEFLIYFQGNSAPDKSGLPSDRFSAERTGGSVSTLTIQRTQQEDSAVYLCASSSRSGNTIYFGEGSWLTVV.